This T cell receptor (beta chain) was identified in a study of persistence of HIV-infected CD4 T cells. Study-wide findings and caveats: Degenerate expanded CDR3beta sequences were enriched among CMV- and Gag-responding cells. Within sorted populations, more oligoclonal TCRs accompanied more oligoclonal proviruses.

Sequencing used immunoSEQ version 4 in survey mode. Sequencing used immunoSEQ multiplex PCR; TCRdb keeps in-frame clones, though not all of them. This sample carries roughly 8,500 clones, around 82% of them seen once, and the ten largest clones take 1.5% to 2%. Germline V lookup: CDR1 LGHDT, CDR2 YNNKEL (reference sequence). The CDR3 runs 12 residues. The germline V and J ends were trimmed by 0 bases and 4 bases, with 4 bases remaining between them. Comments on this clone: What it binds is unknown.

The stimulus was an HIV-1 Gag 15-mer peptide pool, 1 ug/peptide/mL. Sorting of responding CD4+ T cells relied on upregulated CD40 ligand together with CD69. CD4+ T cell counts exceeded 400 cells/uL; CMV serology was positive. CD8-depleted PBMCs were stimulated 15 to 20 hours with anti-CD28/CD49d costimulation, CD40-blocking antibody and enfuvirtide. V is TRBV3-1 (or the pseudogene TRBV3-2) and J is TRBJ2-7; D unresolved. This material consisted of CD4+ T cells sorted from PBMCs after roughly 19-hour stimulation, taken from a patient who received antiretroviral therapy. This receptor was identified in an adult woman with HIV who was CMV-seropositive. CDR3 loop: CASSQERYEQYF. The CDR3 DNA is TGTGCCAGCAGCCAAGAGAGGTACGAGCAGTACTTC.